These T cell receptor beta chains were read from a single sample in a study of cytomegalovirus exposure and HLA in healthy donors. Assay: immunoSEQ multiplex PCR; the TCRdb copy retains only in-frame clones and omits some. The profile covers about 140,000 clones, with approximately 80% appearing a single time and 4.5% to 6% taken by the ten largest. The source material was PBMCs. Receptor source: a male donor in good health and CMV-seronegative. Each CDR3 is given with its conserved first and last residue. The D gene is left open where the match is weak. The size field is filled for only some rows; it gives once, few, many or a size class.

clone_size	v_call	j_call	d_call	cdr3_nt	cdr3_aa
NA	TRBV19	TRBJ2-1	TRBD1	TGTGCCAGCTCGGGACAGGGGGCGGGCAATGAGCAGTTCTTC	CASSGQGAGNEQFF
NA	TRBV9	TRBJ2-2	TRBD2	TGTGCCAGCAGCGTAGGTCCGCGGGGGGGTCTCGGGGAGCTGTTTTTT	CASSVGPRGGLGELFF
NA	TRBV10-3	TRBJ2-7	NA	TGTGCCATCGGGGGAGGGGGGAACTACGAGCAGTACTTC	CAIGGGGNYEQYF
few	TRBV27	TRBJ2-7	NA	TGTGCCAGCAGTTTATTCTCCCCTCGCGAGCAGTACTTC	CASSLFSPREQYF
NA	TRBV6-1	TRBJ1-2	TRBD1	TGTGCCAGCATCACAGGGGGCTCCGGACACTATGGCTACACCTTC	CASITGGSGHYGYTF
few	TRBV7-2	TRBJ1-5	TRBD1	TGTGCCAGCAGCTTAGCCTTCCGGGACAGCAGCAATCAGCCCCAGCATTTT	CASSLAFRDSSNQPQHF
NA	TRBV27	TRBJ1-2	NA	TGTGCCAGCAGGGGGGAGGTCTATGGCTACACCTTC	CASRGEVYGYTF
NA	TRBV6-1	TRBJ1-2	NA	TGTGCCAGCAGTGAACTCAGGGACTATGGCTACACCTTC	CASSELRDYGYTF
NA	TRBV5-6	TRBJ2-2	NA	TGTGCCAGCAGCATTACAGGAACCGGGGAGCTGTTTTTT	CASSITGTGELFF
NA	TRBV5-1	TRBJ1-2	NA	TGCGCCAGCAGTTTAAGCGTACCTCGGGGCTATGGCTACACCTTC	CASSLSVPRGYGYTF
NA	TRBV6-6	TRBJ1-1	NA	TGTGCCAGCAGTTACGAGGGAACTGAAGCTTTCTTT	CASSYEGTEAFF
NA	TRBV4-3	TRBJ1-1	TRBD1	TGCGCCAGCAGCCAGGACACAGGGGGCCTAGCTGAAGCTTTCTTT	CASSQDTGGLAEAFF
few	TRBV4-1	TRBJ1-4	NA	TGCGCCAGCAGCCGTCAGAATGAAAAACTGTTTTTT	CASSRQNEKLFF
NA	TRBV9	TRBJ1-2	NA	TGTGCCAGCAGCGTAGGGGCGGGGCCCACCATCACCTTC	CASSVGAGPTITF
NA	TRBV25-1	TRBJ2-3	NA	TGTGCCATTGGGGCCCGAGCGACAGATACGCAGTATTTT	CAIGARATDTQYF
few	TRBV5-4	TRBJ2-7	NA	TGTGCCAGCAGCTTGCAGTCCGGCGGGGTAGGAGAGCAGTACTTC	CASSLQSGGVGEQYF
NA	TRBV30	TRBJ2-3	TRBD1	TGTGCCTGGGTGGGACAGGGGGCTTCAGTAGATACGCAGTATTTT	CAWVGQGASVDTQYF
few	TRBV9	TRBJ2-6	TRBD2	TGTGCCAGCAGCCCTGGACTAGCGGGGGATTTGGGGGCCAACGTCCTGACTTTC	CASSPGLAGDLGANVLTF
NA	TRBV5-1	TRBJ1-1	NA	TGCGCCAGCAGCTTGGCCGTCGGGGGGCAGACTGAAGCTTTCTTT	CASSLAVGGQTEAFF
NA	TRBV4-3	TRBJ1-2	NA	TGCGCCAGCAGCCAAGAAAAATATATTAACTATGGCTGCACCTTC	CASSQEKYINYGCTF
NA	TRBV2	TRBJ2-7	TRBD2	TGTGCCAGCATTCGTACGCTAGCGGGGGAAAGCGAGCAGTACTTC	CASIRTLAGESEQYF
NA	TRBV28	TRBJ2-5	TRBD1	TGTGCCAGCAAACCTCAGGGGGCAATGAGGGAGACCCAGTACTTC	CASKPQGAMRETQYF
NA	TRBV11-2	TRBJ1-4	TRBD1	TGTGCCAGCAGCTTAAGGCTGGACAGGGTTACTAATGAAAAACTGTTTTTT	CASSLRLDRVTNEKLFF
NA	TRBV4-1	TRBJ2-3	TRBD2	TGCGCCAGCAGCCGGTATAGCGGGGGGTTGGCAGATACGCAGTATTTT	CASSRYSGGLADTQYF
NA	TRBV7-2	TRBJ1-1	NA	TGTGCCAGCAGCTCTCTCTATCCTGAAGCTTTCTTT	CASSSLYPEAFF
NA	TRBV6-1	TRBJ2-7	NA	TGTGCCAGCAGTAGGAGTGAGCGCTCCTACGAGCAGTACTTC	CASSRSERSYEQYF
NA	TRBV6-5	TRBJ2-6	NA	TGTGCCAGCATGGTCAGCTCTGGGGCCAACGTCCTGACTTTC	CASMVSSGANVLTF
few	TRBV2	TRBJ2-3	NA	TGTGCCAGCCTGTCCCGGGACTCCAGCACAGATACGCAGTATTTT	CASLSRDSSTDTQYF
NA	TRBV7-9	TRBJ1-1	TRBD1	TGTGCCAGCAGCTTATGGCCCGCACAGGGGGTATCTGGGGGCACTGAAGCTTTCTTT	CASSLWPAQGVSGGTEAFF
NA	TRBV5-1	TRBJ1-4	TRBD1	TGCGCCAGCAGCTTTCGACAGGGGGCGGAAAAACTGTTTTTT	CASSFRQGAEKLFF
once	TRBV27	TRBJ2-1	TRBD1	TGTGCCAGCAGTCCAACAGGGGGTTTATCAGATTCCTACAATGAGCAGTTCTTC	CASSPTGGLSDSYNEQFF
NA	TRBV9	TRBJ1-3	TRBD1	TGTGCCAGCAGCCCCCGGACAGGTCTCTCTGGAAACACCATATATTTT	CASSPRTGLSGNTIYF
NA	TRBV11-2	TRBJ2-7	TRBD1	TGTGCCAGCAGCTTAATCGACAGGGTCGAGCAGTACTTC	CASSLIDRVEQYF
NA	TRBV10-3	TRBJ1-6	NA	TGTGCCATCAGTGAGGGAGCCTATAATTCACCCCTCCACTTT	CAISEGAYNSPLHF
NA	TRBV7-2	TRBJ2-5	NA	TGTGCCAGCAGCTTAGGCGCAGGCCGGGGAGAGACCCAGTACTTC	CASSLGAGRGETQYF
NA	TRBV29-1	TRBJ1-2	NA	TGCAGCGTCCTTACAAACCAGATGTACTATGGCTACACCTTC	CSVLTNQMYYGYTF
NA	TRBV11-2	TRBJ2-1	TRBD2	TGTGCCAGCAGCGGAGCGGGGCATTACAATGAGCAGTTCTTC	CASSGAGHYNEQFF
NA	TRBV27	TRBJ1-2	NA	TGTGCCAGCAGTCCTCAGACCGGAGTATATGGCTACACCTTC	CASSPQTGVYGYTF
NA	TRBV25-1	TRBJ2-1	NA	TGTGCCACCTCCGTTGGGGACAAGCAGTTCTTC	CATSVGDKQFF
few	TRBV19	TRBJ2-7	TRBD1	TGTGCCAGTAGGCCGGGACAGGCCTACGAGCAGTACTTC	CASRPGQAYEQYF
NA	TRBV5-6	TRBJ1-2	TRBD1	TGTGCCAGCAGCTTACCCCAGGGGGCGCGGGGCTACACCTTC	CASSLPQGARGYTF
NA	TRBV11-2	TRBJ2-7	NA	TGTGCCAGCAGCTTAGAATTAGGGACAAACTACGAGCAGTACTTC	CASSLELGTNYEQYF
NA	TRBV6-6	TRBJ2-1	TRBD1	TGTGCCAGCAGTTACTGGGGACAGGGGGGGAATGAGCAGTTCTTC	CASSYWGQGGNEQFF
NA	TRBV6-5	TRBJ1-2	NA	TGTGCCAGCAGTACGCCGGACCGGAGGGGCTATGGCTACACCTTC	CASSTPDRRGYGYTF
NA	TRBV2	TRBJ1-4	NA	TGTGCCAGCAGTGGGGACATTGCAACTAATGAAAAACTGTTTTTT	CASSGDIATNEKLFF
NA	TRBV28	TRBJ2-7	TRBD1	TGTGCCAGTACACAGGGGGATTCCTACGAGCAGTACTTC	CASTQGDSYEQYF
NA	TRBV23-1	TRBJ1-2	NA	TGCGCCAGCAGTCAATCGAATCTGGGGAGTGGCTACACCTTC	CASSQSNLGSGYTF
NA	TRBV4-3	TRBJ1-2	NA	TGCGCCAGCAGCCAAGTATGGGGGGGATCCCAGTATGGCTACACCTTC	CASSQVWGGSQYGYTF
NA	TRBV6-5	TRBJ2-6	NA	TGTGCCAGCAGTTCCCAGGGTGCTGGGGCCAACGTCCTGACTTTC	CASSSQGAGANVLTF
NA	TRBV20-1	TRBJ2-7	NA	TGCAGTGCTTTTGGAGGTGATCAGCAGTACTTC	CSAFGGDQQYF
NA	TRBV7-9	TRBJ2-2	NA	TGTGCCAGCAGCCTAGACAGCGGGACACAAAACGGGGAGCTGTTTTTT	CASSLDSGTQNGELFF
NA	TRBV27	TRBJ1-1	NA	TGTGCCAGCAGTTTGGGGGGGCAAGCTTTCTTT	CASSLGGQAFF
NA	TRBV7-9	TRBJ1-1	NA	TGTGCCAGCAGCCCCTTTAGCAGGGGTGAGGCTTTCTTT	CASSPFSRGEAFF
once	TRBV7-6	TRBJ2-2	NA	TGTGCCAGCAGCTTACGGGGGGCGACCGGGGAGCTGTTTTTT	CASSLRGATGELFF
NA	TRBV4-3	TRBJ1-1	TRBD1	TGCGCCAGCAGCTTGCTCAGGGGGTACACTGAAGCTTTCTTT	CASSLLRGYTEAFF